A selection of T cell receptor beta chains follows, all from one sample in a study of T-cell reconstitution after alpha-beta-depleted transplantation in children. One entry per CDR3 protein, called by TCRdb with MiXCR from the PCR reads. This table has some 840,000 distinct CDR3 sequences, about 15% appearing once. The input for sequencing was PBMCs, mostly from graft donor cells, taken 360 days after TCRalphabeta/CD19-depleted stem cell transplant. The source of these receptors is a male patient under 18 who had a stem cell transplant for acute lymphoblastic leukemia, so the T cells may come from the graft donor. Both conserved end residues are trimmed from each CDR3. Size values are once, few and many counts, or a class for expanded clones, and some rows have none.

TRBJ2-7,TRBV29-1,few,SVQSQSRYTYEQY
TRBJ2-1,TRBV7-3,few,ASSLRGTSPVNEQF
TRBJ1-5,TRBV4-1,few,ASSQEGGQVNNQPQH
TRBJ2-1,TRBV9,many,ASSVAGVGVGEQF
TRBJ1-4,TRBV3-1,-,ASRGGVREKLF
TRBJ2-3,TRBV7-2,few,ASSLPPGLASTDTQY
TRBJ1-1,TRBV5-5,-,ASSLVPDREDTEAF
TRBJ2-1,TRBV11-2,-,ASSTRYGPSYNEQF
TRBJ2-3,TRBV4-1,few,ASSQGGLGSRLTDTQY
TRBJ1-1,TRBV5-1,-,ASSFIQGGTEAF
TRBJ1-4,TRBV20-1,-,SARGGGQGTTNEKLF
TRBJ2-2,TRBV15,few,ATSRDGGSGPTGELF
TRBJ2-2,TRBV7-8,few,ASSLGHPQEANTGELF
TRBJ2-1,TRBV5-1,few,ASSGGLDIYNEQF
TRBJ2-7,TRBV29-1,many,SVERGQGGLAGASYEQY
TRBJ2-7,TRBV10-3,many,AISEGTGKEY
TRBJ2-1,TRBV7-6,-,ASSFGHRAEQF
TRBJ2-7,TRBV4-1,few,ASSQVPQGSEQY
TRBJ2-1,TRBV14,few,ASSQDPAYNEQF
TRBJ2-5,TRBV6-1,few,ASSGHALAGAETQY
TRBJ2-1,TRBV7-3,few,ASSFGGMGNEQF
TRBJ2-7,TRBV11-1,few,ASSFVRSGNSYEQY
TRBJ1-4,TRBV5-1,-,ASSGGSTNEKLF
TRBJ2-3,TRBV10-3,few,ATSNLGDTTDTQY
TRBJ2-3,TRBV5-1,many,ASSLDGNPTDTQY
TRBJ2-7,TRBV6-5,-,ASSYLRQGHNKNSYEQY
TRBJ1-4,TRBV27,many,ASSLWEGDEVKLF